Presented here are 24 T cell receptor beta chains from one specimen sequenced in a study of shared clonotypes between healthy human individuals. CD45RO negativity and positive selection for CCR7 defined naive CD8 cells, a population that excluded terminally differentiated effector memory CD45RA+ cells. Method: immunoSEQ multiplex PCR; TCRdb's copy keeps in-frame clones and lacks some. Of a few hundred thousand clones detected, about 95% appear once; the ten largest clones hold 0.11%. What was sequenced was naive CD8+ T cells sorted from blood. Every receptor here comes from a woman aged 25-40 years in good health.

The J gene is TRBJ2-1, the V gene TRBV4-1, with 9 bases fitting TRBD1. The trim removed 1 base at V and 7 bases at J, leaving 8 bases unmatched. Per the germline V gene, CDR1 is MGHRA and CDR2 is YSYEKL. The CDR3 consists of 16 residues. The chain's CDR3 is CASSQGPGQGLNEQFF. In nucleotides, the CDR3 is TGCGCCAGCAGCCAAGGACCGGGACAGGGATTGAATGAGCAGTTCTTC.

This rearrangement joins TRBV5-1 to TRBJ2-7, with 7 nucleotides matching TRBD2. The CDR3 spans 16 residues. V lost 5 bases, J lost 3 bases, and 14 bases stayed unmatched. Germline-derived CDR1 and CDR2 are SGHRS and YFSETQ. CDR3 residues: CASSTGTGTIFYEQYF. Here the CDR3 DNA reads TGCGCCAGCAGTACGGGGACCGGGACTATTTTCTACGAGCAGTACTTC.

The rearrangement links TRBV28 to TRBJ2-1; D not certain. The V end was cut by 7 bases, the J end by 7 bases, with 17 bases between. This CDR3 is built from 14 residues. The germline CDR1 and CDR2 sequences are MDHEN and SYDVKM. The CDR3 DNA follows: TGTGCCAGCACCTCCTCAGTGGCGTCTAATGAGCAGTTCTTC. Its translation: CASTSSVASNEQFF.

The CDR3 DNA sequence: TGTGCCAGCAGCTTAATGAGGACAGATACGCAGTATTTT. Protein product: CASSLMRTDTQYF. This chain links TRBV7-8 with TRBJ2-3; D is unresolved. Per germline, CDR1 SGHVS and CDR2 FQNEAQ. Deletions cut 2 bases from V and 3 bases from J, with 6 bases between. The CDR3 covers 13 residues. The full variable domain, completed using reference TRBV7-8 and TRBJ2-3, is GAGVSQSPRYKVAKRGQDVALRCDPISGHVSLFWYQQALGQGPEFLTYFQNEAQLDKSGLPSDRFFAERPEGSVSTLKIQRTQQEDSAVYLCASSLMRTDTQYFGPGTRLTVL.

J is TRBJ2-4 and V is TRBV21-1; the D call TRBD2 from the table was never checked on the DNA. TRBV21-1 is noted as a pseudogene. The CDR3 extends over 16 amino acids. The CDR3 reads CASSDPGSLAKNIQYF. DNA of the CDR3: TGTGCCAGCAGTGACCCGGGGTCCCTAGCCAAAAACATTCAGTACTTC.

The chain uses TRBV10-3 and TRBJ2-2; weak D call: TRBD2 (6 bases). Germline CDR1 reads ENHRY; CDR2 reads SYGVKD. This CDR3 is built from 14 residues. Trimming pared 6 bases from V and 5 bases from J, leaving 13 bases between. CDR3 residues: CAISEGGPTGELFF. The CDR3 nucleotides read TGTGCCATCAGCGAGGGAGGACCGACCGGGGAGCTGTTTTTT.

The genes are TRBV30 and TRBJ1-5; D not resolved. The germline CDR1 and CDR2 sequences are GTSNPN and SVGIG (reference sequence). The CDR3 has 15 amino acids. The V gene lost 0 bases and the J gene lost 1 base, with 10 bases spanning the gap. CDR3 sequence reads: CAWSVGRTSNQPQHF. CDR3 nucleotide sequence: TGTGCCTGGAGTGTAGGTCGCACGAGCAATCAGCCCCAGCATTTT.

The sample holds one count of this clone. CDR3 amino acids: CASSSWTENSGNTIYF. CDR3 sequence (DNA): TGTGCCAGCAGTTCCTGGACGGAGAACTCTGGAAACACCATATATTTT. J is TRBJ1-3 and V is TRBV28; no firm D call. With 4 bases removed from V and 0 bases from J, the gap between germline ends came to 13 bases. The CDR3 runs to 16 residues. The V gene's germline CDR1 is MDHEN and CDR2 SYDVKM.

The V and J genes are TRBV9 and TRBJ2-3; TRBD2 agrees at 7 bases. J was trimmed by 1 base and V by 1 base; bases with no gene match: 9. Germline-derived CDR1 and CDR2 are SGDLS and YYNGEE. This CDR3 has 17 amino acids. The CDR3 sequence: CASSVSNGGGGTDTQYF. CDR3 nucleotide sequence: TGTGCCAGCAGCGTATCAAATGGGGGAGGGGGCACAGATACGCAGTATTTT.

CDR3 bases: TGTGCCAGCAGTCCTGGCATGGAGGGGTACGAGCAGTACTTC. It yields the protein CASSPGMEGYEQYF. The chain links TRBV4-2 to TRBJ2-7, with D perhaps TRBD2 (6 bases). The CDR3 is 14 amino acids. Trimming removed 6 bases from V and 4 bases from J, with 16 bases in between. Germline lookup yields CDR1 LGHNA and CDR2 YNFKEQ.

The chain joins TRBV9 to TRBJ2-1, with 12 bases that match TRBD2. This CDR3 has 15 residues. Germline-derived CDR1 and CDR2 are SGDLS and YYNGEE. V dropped 4 bases and J dropped 8; count of bases not matched to a gene: 7. The CDR3 spells CASSPWTSGTYEQFF. CDR3 bases: TGTGCCAGCAGCCCTTGGACTAGCGGGACTTATGAGCAGTTCTTC.

The V gene is TRBV10-3, the J gene TRBJ2-7; 10 nucleotides agree with TRBD2. The CDR3 totals 15 residues. J gave up 4 bases and V 2 bases, and 5 bases lay outside the gene matches. Germline-derived CDR1 and CDR2 are ENHRY and SYGVKD. The CDR3 sequence: CAISETISGRYEQYF. Here the CDR3 DNA reads TGTGCCATCAGTGAGACGATTAGCGGGAGGTACGAGCAGTACTTC.

CDR3 sequence: CAWSAPGGGVNEQFF. CDR3 nucleotides: TGTGCCTGGAGTGCCCCGGGAGGCGGTGTCAATGAGCAGTTCTTC. The chain has TRBV30 and TRBJ2-1; TRBD2 agrees at 7 bases. This CDR3 comprises 15 residues. Germline values: CDR1 GTSNPN, CDR2 SVGIG (reference sequence). V trimming: 1 base; J trimming: 6 bases; junction bases outside the gene matches: 9.

This clone was counted once. The V gene is TRBV5-5, the J gene TRBJ2-7; 9 bases match TRBD1. J gave up 3 bases and V 5 bases, and 9 bases lay outside the gene matches. In germline, CDR1 is SGHKS, CDR2 YYEKEE (reference sequence). The CDR3 runs 15 residues. CDR3 amino acids: CASRSSGTGFYEQYF. For the CDR3, the DNA is TGTGCCAGCAGGTCATCCGGGACAGGGTTCTACGAGCAGTACTTC.

The rearrangement joins TRBV5-8 to TRBJ2-2, with 8 nucleotides matching TRBD1. Germline V gene lookup returns CDR1 SGHTS and CDR2 YDEGEE. This CDR3 has 15 residues. The V and J ends lost 4 bases and 3 bases, in that order; junction bases with no gene match: 5. CDR3 sequence reads: CASSPRTGYTGELFF. The CDR3 region has the DNA TGTGCCAGCAGCCCCAGGACAGGGTACACCGGGGAGCTGTTTTTT.

The genes are TRBV28 and TRBJ2-5; 8 nucleotides agree with TRBD2. The last part of the DNA fits TRBJ2-7 better; the J call may be wrong. The CDR3 is 17 amino acids. Germline CDR1 and CDR2: MDHEN and SYDVKM. The CDR3 DNA is TGTGCCAGCAGGGCTTTAGCGGGGATGGTCGGGTCCTACGAGCAGTACTTC. Translated, it gives CASRALAGMVGSYEQYF.

The chain is built from TRBV27 and TRBJ1-3; D possibly corresponds to TRBD1 (5 bases). V shed 4 bases and J shed 4 bases, with 14 bases lying between them. This CDR3 contains 15 residues. The V gene's germline CDR1 is MNHEY and CDR2 SMNVEV (reference sequence). The CDR3, as DNA: TGTGCCAGCAGTTCCGGGACCGGAAGGGGAAACACCATATATTTT. Protein product: CASSSGTGRGNTIYF.

This sequence joins TRBV7-3 and TRBJ2-1; maybe TRBD2 (5 bases). Germline V gives CDR1 SGHTA, CDR2 FQGTGA. Trimming removed 5 bases from V and 5 bases from J, with 16 bases in between. The CDR3 is 15 residues long. The chain's CDR3 is CASSRSGTADNEQFF. The CDR3 bases are TGTGCCAGCAGCCGAAGCGGCACAGCAGACAATGAGCAGTTCTTC. Supplemented by reference TRBV7-3 and TRBJ2-1, the full variable domain reads GAGVSQTPSNKVTEKGKYVELRCDPISGHTALYWYRQSLGQGPEFLIYFQGTGAADDSGLPNDRFFAVRPEGSVSTLKIQRTERGDSAVYLCASSRSGTADNEQFFGPGTRLTVL.

V gene TRBV7-9 combines with J gene TRBJ2-5; D uncertain. Germline V lookup: CDR1 SEHNR, CDR2 FQNEAQ (reference sequence). This CDR3 contains 14 residues. Trimming took off 2 bases at V and 5 bases at J, with 12 bases between the two ends. The DNA of the CDR3 is TGTGCCAGCAGCTTACCGGTGGGAACCGAGACCCAGTACTTC. Its translation: CASSLPVGTETQYF.

The rearrangement joins TRBV6-5 to TRBJ2-6; D call uncertain. V dropped 4 bases and J dropped 3 bases, with 10 bases sitting between them. CDR1 and CDR2 (germline): MNHEY, SVGAGI. The CDR3 has 15 residues. This CDR3 reads CASSWTVDGANVLTF. In DNA form, the CDR3 reads TGTGCCAGCAGTTGGACGGTGGATGGGGCCAACGTCCTGACTTTC.

Remarks on this clone: At the DNA level, this CDR3 is encoded by other sequences in the same sample as well. The rearrangement links TRBV19 to TRBJ2-6; D remains ambiguous. There are 14 residues in the CDR3. The ends were cut back, 3 bases at V and 0 bases at J, with 3 bases in the middle. The germline gives CDR1 LNHDA, CDR2 SQIVND (reference sequence). This CDR3 reads CASSISSGANVLTF. CDR3 DNA sequence: TGTGCCAGTAGTATTAGCTCTGGGGCCAACGTCCTGACTTTC.

V gene TRBV7-6 combines with J gene TRBJ2-5; D ambiguous. The end of the DNA is better explained by TRBJ2-7, so the J call may be wrong. The CDR3 has 14 residues. The V gene's germline CDR1 is SGHVS and CDR2 FNYEAQ. CDR3 residues: CASSLADGTYEQYF. The DNA of the CDR3 is TGTGCCAGCAGCTTAGCGGACGGCACCTACGAGCAGTACTTC.

This clone occurred once. This chain connects TRBV5-1 to TRBJ2-2, with 12 nucleotides matching TRBD1. V dropped 0 bases and J dropped 3; count of bases not matched to a gene: 6. CDR3 length: 18 amino acids. The germline V gene has CDR1 SGHRS and CDR2 YFSETQ. CDR3 in DNA: TGCGCCAGCAGCTTGGCCCGTTGGGACAGGGGGCACACCGGGGAGCTGTTTTTT. Translation gives CASSLARWDRGHTGELFF.

The CDR3 nucleotides read TGTGCCAGCAGTTTCGGCCGCGATACCTACGAGCAGTACTTC. Translating it yields CASSFGRDTYEQYF. This sequence joins TRBV6-9 and TRBJ2-7; D gene unclear. Germline-derived CDR1 and CDR2 are MNHGY and SVAAGI. Trimming pared 4 bases from V and 2 bases from J, leaving 12 bases between. This CDR3 is 14 amino acids long.